This T cell receptor (beta chain) was sequenced for a study of tumor and adjacent non-tumor tissue in lung cancer. Findings and caveats of the study: Patients with more diverse tumor TCRs had worse survival. In normal lung, the top 100 clones were significantly more dominant than in tumor.

This sample's RNA came from whole unsorted tissue. This non-tumor lung sample came from over 3 cm beyond the tumor edge. On this clonotype: Antigen specificity is unknown. Mismatch with germline at one junction end may stem from a read error.

The library came from three nested PCR rounds adapted from ARM-PCR protocols. TCRdb independently ran MiXCR on the multiplex PCR reads; one entry per CDR3 protein. The data hold 85,000 to 130,000 distinct CDR3 sequences, with 55% to 65% observed a single time. The CDR3 totals 13 residues. Germline V CDR1 and CDR2: DFQATT, SNEGSKA (reference sequence). This TCR derives from a man younger than 45 with non-small cell lung cancer. Sequencing was performed on distant non-tumor lung tissue. This rearrangement joins TRBV20-1 to TRBJ1-1, with 7 bases that match TRBD1. CDR3 nucleotide sequence: TGCAATGCTGGGGCAGGGGGGAACGCTGAAGCTTTCTTT. Protein: CNAGAGGNAEAFF.